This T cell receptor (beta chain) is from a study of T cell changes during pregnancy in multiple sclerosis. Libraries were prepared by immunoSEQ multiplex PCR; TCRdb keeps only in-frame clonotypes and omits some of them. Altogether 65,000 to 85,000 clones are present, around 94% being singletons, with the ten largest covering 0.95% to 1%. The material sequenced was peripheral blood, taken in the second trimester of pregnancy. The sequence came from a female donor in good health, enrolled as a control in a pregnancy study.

The CDR3 loop is CATSRARDRAGDEQFF. Here the CDR3 DNA reads TGTGCCACCAGCAGAGCGCGGGACAGGGCAGGCGATGAGCAGTTCTTC. The rearrangement uses TRBV15 and TRBJ2-1; 9 bases are a match to TRBD1. The CDR3 has 16 residues. CDR1 LNHNV and CDR2 YYDKDF come from the germline V gene (reference sequence). Trimming removed 1 base from V and 8 bases from J; junction bases left unmatched: 9.